This T cell receptor beta chain originates from a study of Graves' ophthalmopathy and Graves' hyperthyroidism. From RNA, the CDR3 regions of TCR beta chains were amplified and sequenced. In the first round, RT-PCR was carried out with HTBI primers, and a multiplex PCR formed the second round. TCRdb analysed the multiplex PCR reads with MiXCR anew, one entry per CDR3 protein. The data show around 1,200,000 distinct CDR3 sequences, about 36% seen once. Study-wide results and caveats: Using 13 signatures, a model distinguished ophthalmopathy from stable hyperthyroidism, reaching 87.88% sensitivity and 81.08% specificity.

This CDR3 has 16 amino acids. Germline CDR1 and CDR2: LNHNV and YYDKDF (reference sequence). The J segment lost 3 bases and the V segment lost 0 bases, leaving 6 bases of the junction unmatched. Hyperthyroidism was new, under 2 months, in patients aged 18 to 65. Exclusion applied to patients with other autoimmune diseases, uncontrolled infections, pregnancy or lactation. This clonotype was detected many times. Its cognate antigen is unknown. This clonotype was sampled from an adult man with Graves' hyperthyroidism. Material for sequencing was peripheral blood or thyroid tissue (not recorded which). V gene TRBV15 combines with J gene TRBJ1-2; 8 nucleotides agree with TRBD1. DNA for the CDR3: TGTGCCACCAGCAGAGATCGGCAGGGGGCTTACTATGGCTACACCTTC. Its translation is CATSRDRQGAYYGYTF.